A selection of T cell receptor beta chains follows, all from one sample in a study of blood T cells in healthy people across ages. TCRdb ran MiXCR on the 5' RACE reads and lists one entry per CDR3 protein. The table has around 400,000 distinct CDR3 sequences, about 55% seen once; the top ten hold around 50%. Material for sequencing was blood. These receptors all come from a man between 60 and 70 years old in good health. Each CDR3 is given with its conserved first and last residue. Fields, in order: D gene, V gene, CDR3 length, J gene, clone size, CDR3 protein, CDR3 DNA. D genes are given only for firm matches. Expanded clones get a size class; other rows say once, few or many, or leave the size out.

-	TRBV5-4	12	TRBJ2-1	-	CARSNRVDEQFF	TGTGCCCGCAGCAACAGGGTCGATGAGCAGTTCTTC
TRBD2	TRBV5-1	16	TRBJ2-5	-	CASSFSGGALRETQYF	TGCGCCAGCAGCTTCAGCGGGGGTGCCTTACGGGAGACCCAGTACTTC
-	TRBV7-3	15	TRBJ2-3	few	CASSLSQRSADTQYF	TGTGCCAGCAGCTTATCCCAGAGGTCGGCAGATACGCAGTATTTT
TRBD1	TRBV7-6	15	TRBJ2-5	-	CASSSQTGGQETQYF	TGTGCCAGCAGCTCACAAACAGGGGGCCAAGAGACCCAGTACTTC
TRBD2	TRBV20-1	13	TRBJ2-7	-	CSAKSSGAYEQYF	TGCAGTGCTAAATCGAGCGGGGCCTACGAGCAGTACTTC
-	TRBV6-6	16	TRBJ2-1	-	CASSYSTRASYNEQFF	TGTGCCAGCAGTTACTCGACGAGGGCCTCGTACAATGAGCAGTTCTTC
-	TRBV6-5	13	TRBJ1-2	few	CASRSSANYGYTF	TGTGCCAGCAGGAGCAGTGCTAACTATGGCTACACCTTC
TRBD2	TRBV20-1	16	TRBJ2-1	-	CSARDPSGLAGGEQFF	TGCAGTGCTAGAGATCCCTCGGGACTAGCGGGAGGAGAGCAGTTCTTC
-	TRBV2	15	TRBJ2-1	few	CASIFAPGGYNEQFF	TGTGCCAGCATTTTTGCCCCTGGCGGCTACAATGAGCAGTTCTTC
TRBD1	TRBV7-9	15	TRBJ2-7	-	CASSLGGQGRDEQYF	TGTGCCAGCAGCTTGGGGGGACAGGGTAGGGATGAGCAGTACTTC
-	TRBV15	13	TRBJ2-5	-	CATSLGQLETQYF	TGTGCCACCAGCCTCGGACAGCTAGAGACCCAGTACTTC
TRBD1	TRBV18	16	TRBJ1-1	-	CASSPGATGVNTEAFF	TGTGCCAGCTCACCCGGAGCGACAGGGGTGAACACTGAAGCTTTCTTT
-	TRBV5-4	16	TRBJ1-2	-	CASSLGSGTALSGHTF	TGTGCCAGCAGCTTGGGTTCCGGGACCGCCCTATCTGGCCACACCTTC
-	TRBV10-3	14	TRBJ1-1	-	CAISDPGLNTEAFF	TGTGCCATCAGTGACCCAGGGCTGAACACTGAAGCTTTCTTT
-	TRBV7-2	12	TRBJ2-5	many	CASSPTLETQYF	TGTGCCAGCAGCCCAACCCTAGAGACCCAGTACTTC
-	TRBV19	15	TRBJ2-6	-	CASSTAGSGANVLTF	TGTGCCAGTAGTACCGCGGGCTCTGGGGCCAACGTCCTGACTTTC
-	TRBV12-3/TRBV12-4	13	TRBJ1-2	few	CASSLAGDSGYTF	TGTGCCAGCAGTTTAGCGGGGGATTCTGGCTACACCTTC
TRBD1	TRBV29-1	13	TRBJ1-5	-	CSVVQGNNQPQHF	TGCAGCGTTGTACAGGGGAACAATCAGCCCCAGCATTTT
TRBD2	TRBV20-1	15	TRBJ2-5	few	CSARDRTSGTETQYF	TGCAGTGCTAGAGATAGGACTAGCGGAACAGAGACCCAGTACTTC
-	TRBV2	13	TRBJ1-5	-	CASLGASNQPQHF	TGTGCCAGCCTAGGGGCCTCCAATCAGCCCCAGCATTTT
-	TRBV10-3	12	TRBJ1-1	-	CAISEDSREAFF	TGTGCCATCAGTGAGGACAGCCGTGAAGCTTTCTTT
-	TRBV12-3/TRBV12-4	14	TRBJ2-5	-	CASSLAASAGGQYF	TGTGCCAGCAGTTTAGCGGCTAGCGCCGGCGGCCAGTACTTC
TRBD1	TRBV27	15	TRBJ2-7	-	CASSTGTGGTYEQYF	TGTGCCAGCAGTACCGGGACAGGGGGGACCTACGAGCAGTACTTC
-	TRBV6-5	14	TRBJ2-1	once	CASSLVGGHNEQFF	TGTGCCAGCAGCCTCGTCGGCGGTCACAATGAGCAGTTCTTC
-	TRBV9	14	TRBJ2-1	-	CASSVGPRDNEQFF	TGTGCCAGCAGCGTCGGCCCTCGGGACAATGAGCAGTTCTTC
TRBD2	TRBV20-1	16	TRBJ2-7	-	CSAKELAGNSYNEQYF	TGCAGTGCTAAAGAACTAGCGGGGAACTCCTACAATGAGCAGTACTTC
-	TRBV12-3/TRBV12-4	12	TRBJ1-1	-	CASNQQNTEAFF	TGTGCCAGCAATCAACAGAACACTGAAGCTTTCTTT
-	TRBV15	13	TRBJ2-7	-	CATRTADIDEQYF	TGTGCCACCAGGACGGCGGACATCGACGAGCAGTACTTC
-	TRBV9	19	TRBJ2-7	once	CASSVSPARLLSSYNEQYF	TGTGCCAGCAGCGTGAGTCCGGCTCGACTACTAAGCTCCTACAATGAGCAGTACTTC
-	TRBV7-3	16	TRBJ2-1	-	CASSPLWGSSYNEQFF	TGTGCCAGCAGCCCCCTTTGGGGGAGCTCCTACAATGAGCAGTTCTTC
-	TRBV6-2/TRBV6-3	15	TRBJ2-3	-	CASSQILASTDTQYF	TGTGCCAGCAGTCAAATATTGGCTAGCACAGATACGCAGTATTTT
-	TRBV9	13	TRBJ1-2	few	CASQPNNGLGYTF	TGTGCCAGCCAACCAAATAACGGTCTTGGCTACACCTTC
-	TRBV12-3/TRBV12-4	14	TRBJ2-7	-	CASRPTGGDYEQYF	TGTGCCAGCAGGCCCACCGGTGGGGACTACGAGCAGTACTTC
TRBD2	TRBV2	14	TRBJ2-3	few	CASRLAGVGDTQYF	TGTGCCAGCAGACTAGCGGGAGTAGGAGATACGCAGTATTTT
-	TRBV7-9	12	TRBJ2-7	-	CAFFGRDHEQYF	TGTGCCTTCTTCGGCAGGGACCACGAGCAGTACTTC
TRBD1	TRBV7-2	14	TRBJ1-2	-	CASSFSDRVNGYTF	TGTGCCAGCAGCTTCTCGGACAGGGTAAATGGCTACACCTTC
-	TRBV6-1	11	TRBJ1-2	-	CASSEDGFCTF	TGTGCCAGCAGTGAAGATGGCTTCTGCACCTTC
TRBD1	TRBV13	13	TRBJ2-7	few	CASSSSGGYEQYF	TGTGCCAGCAGCTCCTCAGGGGGTTACGAGCAGTACTTC
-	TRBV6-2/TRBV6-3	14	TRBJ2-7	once	CACSRQGGRDEQYF	TGTGCCTGCAGTAGACAGGGAGGGAGGGATGAGCAGTACTTC
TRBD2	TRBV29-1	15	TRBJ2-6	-	CSVKGSGGGANVLTF	TGCAGCGTTAAGGGTTCGGGAGGTGGGGCCAACGTCCTGACTTTC
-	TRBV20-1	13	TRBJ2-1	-	CSAEEESYNEQFF	TGCAGTGCAGAGGAAGAATCCTACAATGAGCAGTTCTTC
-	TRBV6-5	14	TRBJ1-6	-	CASQVPSVGSPLHF	TGTGCCAGCCAGGTGCCCTCCGTTGGCTCACCCCTCCACTTT
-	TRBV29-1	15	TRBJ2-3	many	CSVDPSGLIPDTQYF	TGCAGCGTTGATCCCTCGGGACTCATCCCGGATACGCAGTATTTT
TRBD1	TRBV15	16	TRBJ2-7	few	CATSREDRGRTYEQYF	TGTGCCACCAGCAGAGAAGACAGGGGGCGCACCTACGAGCAGTACTTC
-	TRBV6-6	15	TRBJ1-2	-	CASRTSGSTNYGYTF	TGTGCCAGCAGAACCTCAGGCAGTACTAACTATGGCTACACCTTC
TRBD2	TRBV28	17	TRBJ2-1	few	CASSLRGLAVSYNEQFF	TGTGCCAGCAGTTTAAGGGGACTAGCGGTCTCCTACAATGAGCAGTTCTTC
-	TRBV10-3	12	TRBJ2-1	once	CAISDGYNEQFF	TGTGCCATCAGTGATGGATACAATGAGCAGTTCTTC
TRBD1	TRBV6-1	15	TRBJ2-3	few	CASSPNRGSTDTQYF	TGTGCCAGCAGTCCAAACAGGGGGAGCACAGATACGCAGTATTTT
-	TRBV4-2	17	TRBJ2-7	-	CASSQEVAGRPLWEQYF	TGTGCCAGCAGCCAAGAGGTGGCGGGGAGACCCCTTTGGGAGCAGTACTTC
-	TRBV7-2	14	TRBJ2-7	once	CASSLSPRIYEQYF	TGTGCCAGCAGCCTTAGCCCTCGGATCTACGAGCAGTACTTC
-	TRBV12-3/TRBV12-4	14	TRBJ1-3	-	CASSLQISGNTIYF	TGTGCCAGCAGTTTACAGATCTCTGGAAACACCATATATTTT
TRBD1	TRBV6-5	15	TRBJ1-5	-	CASSPGQGQYQPQHF	TGTGCCAGCAGTCCCGGACAGGGACAGTATCAGCCCCAGCATTTT
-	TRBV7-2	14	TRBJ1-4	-	CASSLDGGGEKLFF	TGTGCCAGCAGCTTAGACGGGGGGGGTGAAAAACTGTTTTTT
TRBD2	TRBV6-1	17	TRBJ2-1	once	CASSETSGLAGHNEQFF	TGTGCCAGCAGTGAAACCTCGGGACTAGCGGGTCACAATGAGCAGTTCTTC